The rows below give T cell receptor beta chains drawn from one sample of a study of shared clonotypes between healthy human individuals. Sequencing used immunoSEQ multiplex PCR; TCRdb keeps in-frame clones, though not all of them. The sample includes roughly 1.4 million clones, approximately 98.5% of them seen just once. Sequenced material: naive CD4+ T cells sorted from blood. The receptor source for this set is a man younger than 45 in good health. Both conserved end residues are part of each CDR3. A D gene is named only where the DNA matches it firmly. The size entry is marked missing in some rows and otherwise reads once, few, many or a size class.

d_call | j_call | v_call | clone_size | cdr3_aa | cdr3_nt
TRBD2 | TRBJ2-3 | TRBV7-2 | - | CASSLTSGQNTQYF | TGTGCCAGCAGCTTGACTAGCGGGCAGAATACGCAGTATTTT
- | TRBJ2-3 | TRBV2 | - | CASSEFTDTQYF | TGTGCCAGCAGTGAATTTACCGATACGCAGTATTTT
- | TRBJ2-3 | TRBV7-3 | once | CASSLSGSTDTQYF | TGTGCCAGCAGCTTAAGCGGTAGCACAGATACGCAGTATTTT
- | TRBJ1-1 | TRBV2 | - | CASRAPGRTHTEAFF | TGTGCCAGCAGGGCACCTGGTCGAACCCACACTGAAGCTTTCTTT
TRBD1 | TRBJ2-5 | TRBV5-5 | - | CASSFERGQLQETQYF | TGTGCCAGCAGCTTCGAGAGGGGGCAACTCCAAGAGACCCAGTACTTC
- | TRBJ2-7 | TRBV10-3 | - | CAIMSPGGIKAYEQYF | TGTGCCATCATGTCGCCCGGAGGCATCAAGGCCTACGAGCAGTACTTC
- | TRBJ2-5 | TRBV9 | - | CASSVRGQETQYF | TGTGCCAGCAGCGTCCGGGGTCAAGAGACCCAGTACTTC
- | TRBJ2-5 | TRBV7-2 | - | CASSLVSTRRGRGTQYF | TGTGCCAGCAGCTTAGTGTCGACCCGGAGGGGGCGCGGGACCCAGTACTTC
- | TRBJ2-7 | TRBV7-2 | - | CASSLTGAVQQYF | TGTGCCAGCAGCTTAACAGGAGCGGTTCAGCAGTACTTC
- | TRBJ1-1 | TRBV6-6 | - | CASLIMVNTEAFF | TGTGCCAGCTTAATAATGGTGAACACTGAAGCTTTCTTT
- | TRBJ1-3 | TRBV7-9 | - | CASSLPRGSYRASGNTIYF | TGTGCCAGCAGCTTGCCAAGGGGCTCCTACAGGGCCTCTGGAAACACCATATATTTT
- | TRBJ1-2 | TRBV14 | - | CASSQEWRRDGYTF | TGTGCCAGCAGCCAAGAATGGAGAAGGGATGGCTACACCTTC
TRBD1 | TRBJ1-1 | TRBV4-2 | - | CASSQRTGSNTEAFF | TGTGCCAGCAGCCAGAGGACAGGGTCGAACACTGAAGCTTTCTTT
- | TRBJ1-3 | TRBV18 | - | CASSPLNQASSGNTIYF | TGTGCCAGCTCACCACTAAATCAGGCGAGCTCTGGAAACACCATATATTTT
TRBD2 | TRBJ2-7 | TRBV29-1 | - | CSVSRTSGLEESYEQYF | TGCAGCGTTTCCAGGACTAGCGGGCTAGAGGAGTCCTACGAGCAGTACTTC
- | TRBJ1-5 | TRBV28 | - | CASSLGTRGSNQPQHF | TGTGCCAGCAGCCTAGGAACGAGGGGGAGCAATCAGCCCCAGCATTTT
- | TRBJ1-4 | TRBV7-6 | - | CASSLGQGNEKLFF | TGTGCCAGCAGCTTAGGCCAGGGCAACGAAAAACTGTTTTTT
TRBD2 | TRBJ2-7 | TRBV27 | - | CASSLFPQRDPYEQYF | TGTGCCAGCAGTTTATTCCCCCAGCGGGACCCCTACGAGCAGTACTTC
- | TRBJ2-5 | TRBV7-2 | - | CASSLVAARETQYF | TGTGCCAGCAGCTTAGTTGCCGCTCGGGAGACCCAGTACTTC
- | TRBJ2-5 | TRBV6-1 | once | CASSIEGTETQYF | TGTGCCAGCAGTATCGAGGGGACCGAGACCCAGTACTTC
- | TRBJ1-5 | TRBV19 | - | CASSILFSNQPQHF | TGTGCCAGTAGTATTTTATTCAGCAATCAGCCCCAGCATTTT
TRBD1 | TRBJ2-7 | TRBV9 | - | CASSATGRSHEQYF | TGTGCCAGCAGCGCGACAGGGCGGTCTCACGAGCAGTACTTC
- | TRBJ1-2 | TRBV28 | - | CASSLADNYGYTF | TGTGCCAGCAGTTTGGCCGATAACTATGGCTACACCTTC